This T cell receptor (beta chain) was observed in a study of early T cells in non-severe SARS-CoV-2 infection. Study at large: Sequencing targeted bulk RNA from unsorted whole blood, leaving chains unpaired.

This CDR3 comprises 12 residues. V shed 4 bases and J shed 7 bases, with 12 bases lying between them. Germline assignment: CDR1 SGHRS and CDR2 YFSETQ. TCRdb independently ran MiXCR on the 5' RACE reads; one entry per CDR3 protein. The sample comprises around 94,000 distinct CDR3 sequences, around 13% of which are singletons, and 5.5% to 7% rests with the top ten. Study-wide findings and caveats: There was a bias toward anti-spike CD8 responses in VDJdb matching, which missed private and CD4 specificities.

Details on this clonotype: Its specificity is not known.

V is TRBV5-1 and J is TRBJ2-7; D call uncertain. The clonotype originates from an adult who was a healthcare worker with PCR-confirmed SARS-CoV-2 infection or an uninfected control (not recorded which). Sequencing used whole blood. The CDR3 region has the DNA TGCGCCAGCAGCATTATTAGACGGGAGCAGTACTTC. Protein: CASSIIRREQYF.